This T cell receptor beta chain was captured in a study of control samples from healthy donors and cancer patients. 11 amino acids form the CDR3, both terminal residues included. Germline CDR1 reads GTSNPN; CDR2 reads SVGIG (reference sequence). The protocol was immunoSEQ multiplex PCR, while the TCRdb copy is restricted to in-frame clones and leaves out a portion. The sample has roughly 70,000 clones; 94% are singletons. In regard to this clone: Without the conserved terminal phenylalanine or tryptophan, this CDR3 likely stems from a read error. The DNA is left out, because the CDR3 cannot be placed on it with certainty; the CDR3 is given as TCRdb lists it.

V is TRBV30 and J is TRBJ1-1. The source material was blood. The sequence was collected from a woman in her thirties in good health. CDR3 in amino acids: CAWSVTMTLEL.